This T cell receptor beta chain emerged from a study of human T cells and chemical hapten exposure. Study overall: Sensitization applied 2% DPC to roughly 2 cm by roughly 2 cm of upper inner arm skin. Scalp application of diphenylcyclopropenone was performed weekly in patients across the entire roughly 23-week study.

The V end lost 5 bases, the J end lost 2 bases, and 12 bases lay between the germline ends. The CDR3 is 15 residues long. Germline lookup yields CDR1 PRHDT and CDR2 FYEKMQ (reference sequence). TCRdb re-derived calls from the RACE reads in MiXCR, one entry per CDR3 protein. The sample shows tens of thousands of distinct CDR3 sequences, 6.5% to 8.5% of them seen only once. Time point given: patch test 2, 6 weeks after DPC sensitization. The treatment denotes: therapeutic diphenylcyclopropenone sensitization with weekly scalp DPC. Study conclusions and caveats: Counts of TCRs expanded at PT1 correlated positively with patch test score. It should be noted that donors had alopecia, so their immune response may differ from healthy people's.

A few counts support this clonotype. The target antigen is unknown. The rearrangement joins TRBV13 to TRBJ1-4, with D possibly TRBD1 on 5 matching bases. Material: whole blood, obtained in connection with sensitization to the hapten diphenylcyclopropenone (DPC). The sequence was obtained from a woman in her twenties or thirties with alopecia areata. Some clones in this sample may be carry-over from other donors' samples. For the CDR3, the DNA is TGTGCCAGCAGCGCCGGGGGAAGGACTAATGAAAAACTGTTTTTT. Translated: CASSAGGRTNEKLFF.